This T cell receptor (beta chain) was obtained from a study of blood T cell repertoires in COVID-19. Study-level information: There were acute and convalescent COVID-19 samples, and they came from the United States, Italy and Spain. The cDNA or gDNA used as material had been derived from T cells, B-cell-depleted T cells, or PBMCs.

In the authors' methods: Estimates of nucleated cell counts were drawn from the amplification of reference gene primers. Clones were read by immunoSEQ multiplex PCR, and TCRdb kept only the in-frame ones, dropping some. The V and J calls and clone size were taken over from that table, and D and trimming were inferred from the DNA. The sample lists 150,000 to 200,000 clones, about 86% occurring once. Per germline, CDR1 SGDLS and CDR2 YYNGEE. The trim removed 1 base at V and 4 bases at J, leaving 4 bases unmatched. This CDR3 has 15 amino acids. The source of this sequence is a man in his 60s with acute or convalescent COVID-19. The chain employs TRBV9 and TRBJ2-5, with TRBD2 identical over 10 bases. Sequenced: peripheral blood. DNA for the CDR3: TGTGCCAGCAGCGTACTAGCGGGAGAAAGAGAGACCCAGTACTTC. This gives the protein CASSVLAGERETQYF.